The clone carrying this T cell receptor beta chain was recorded at least ten times. Its antigen is not identified. The sample is drawn from a study of identical twins. Regarding the study as a whole: When twins shared out-of-frame alpha sequences, those sequences had excess low generation probability.

V was clipped by 5 bases and J by 5 bases; unmatched bases: 14. The CDR3 totals 16 residues. Germline V gene data show CDR1 as SGHDN and CDR2 as FVKESK. TCRdb re-analysed the 5' RACE reads in MiXCR, keeping a single row per CDR3 protein. The table includes around 240,000 distinct CDR3 sequences, about 11% detected once. This TCR was sampled from a man in his fifties in good health. The V call is TRBV14, the J call TRBJ2-7; 8 bases match TRBD1. The sample taken for sequencing was memory T cells sorted from blood. For the CDR3, the DNA is TGTGCCAGCAGCGCGATATACCCGGACAGGGACCACGAGCAGTACTTC. Encoded protein: CASSAIYPDRDHEQYF.